The rows below give T cell receptor beta chains drawn from one sample of a study of blood T cells in healthy people across ages. TCRdb re-called the 5' RACE reads through MiXCR, storing one row per CDR3 protein. This table has about 1,800,000 distinct CDR3 sequences, under 30% appearing once. The specimen was blood. These receptors were collected from a woman aged 25 to 39 in good health. Both conserved end residues are part of each CDR3. The order of the fields is V gene, J gene, CDR3 protein.

TRBV20-1	TRBJ2-4	CSAAIAGAKNIQYF
TRBV20-1	TRBJ1-2	CSASFGSYGYTF
TRBV5-1	TRBJ1-3	CASSLPGTGKNTIYF
TRBV29-1	TRBJ1-5	CSVGQGVNQPQHF
TRBV20-1	TRBJ2-1	CSASRVALNEQFF
TRBV20-1	TRBJ2-1	CRAEASGISNEQFF
TRBV10-2	TRBJ2-1	CASSESSGRSYYNEQFF
TRBV7-9	TRBJ2-7	CASSRIGTESTYEQYF
TRBV14	TRBJ1-1	CASSQIQGIGTEAFF
TRBV7-2	TRBJ1-1	CASSLNRLNTEAFF
TRBV2	TRBJ2-7	CASRKQGVSSYEQYF
TRBV12-3/TRBV12-4	TRBJ2-5	CASSLVSGRGEETQYF
TRBV30	TRBJ2-5	CAWLRLGKQETQYF
TRBV21-1	TRBJ2-1	CAGSSVGPQSYNEQFF
TRBV20-1	TRBJ2-4	CSAKSVTEKNIQYF
TRBV5-1	TRBJ2-5	CASRSTSGSQETQYF
TRBV6-5	TRBJ2-6	CASSPPLGANVLTF
TRBV12-3/TRBV12-4	TRBJ2-3	CASRGGWGKDAQYF
TRBV5-5	TRBJ1-2	CASSLWRYGYTF
TRBV5-6	TRBJ2-7	CASSRDRVNEQYF
TRBV10-2	TRBJ1-2	CASSEVSPENGYTF
TRBV27	TRBJ1-1	CASTPYSRGLGSTEAFF
TRBV25-1	TRBJ2-4	CASSEVSAAKNIQYF
TRBV6-1	TRBJ2-7	CASSERDSVDEQYF
TRBV5-1	TRBJ2-5	CASSPDSQRETQYF
TRBV5-1	TRBJ2-1	CASAGESGSSYNEQFF
TRBV7-3	TRBJ1-1	CASSPDPGTKAFF
TRBV7-9	TRBJ2-1	CASSFPPGLAGVYNEQFF
TRBV18	TRBJ2-1	CASSPPGTDNNEQFF
TRBV4-2	TRBJ2-1	CASSYGSGASNRLSYNEQFF
TRBV5-6	TRBJ2-7	CASSSFGDRGAYEQYF
TRBV7-8	TRBJ1-5	CASSFGRLGTGVSNQPQHF
TRBV2	TRBJ2-1	CASRDRQSNEQFF
TRBV20-1	TRBJ2-5	CSAIAREGTQYF
TRBV20-1	TRBJ1-5	CSATRQVKGSQHF
TRBV5-8	TRBJ2-7	CASYRQGYEQYF
TRBV5-1	TRBJ1-1	CASTSGTRNTEAFF
TRBV24-1	TRBJ2-6	CATSDRGFSGANVLTF
TRBV27	TRBJ1-1	CASSLLGQGVAFF
TRBV7-9	TRBJ1-1	CAGSLGRGETEAFF
TRBV5-1	NA	CASSWTSGGAQETQYF
TRBV29-1	TRBJ1-2	CSVGRRRGQALDKGYTF
TRBV10-3	TRBJ2-5	CAISRTVQETQYF
TRBV20-1	TRBJ2-7	CSAPGQGAHEQYF
TRBV28	TRBJ2-1	CASSIYIMPPYEQFF
TRBV6-6	TRBJ2-1	CASSSAGPTNEQFF
TRBV3-1	TRBJ2-1	CASSHISGGRKDEQFF